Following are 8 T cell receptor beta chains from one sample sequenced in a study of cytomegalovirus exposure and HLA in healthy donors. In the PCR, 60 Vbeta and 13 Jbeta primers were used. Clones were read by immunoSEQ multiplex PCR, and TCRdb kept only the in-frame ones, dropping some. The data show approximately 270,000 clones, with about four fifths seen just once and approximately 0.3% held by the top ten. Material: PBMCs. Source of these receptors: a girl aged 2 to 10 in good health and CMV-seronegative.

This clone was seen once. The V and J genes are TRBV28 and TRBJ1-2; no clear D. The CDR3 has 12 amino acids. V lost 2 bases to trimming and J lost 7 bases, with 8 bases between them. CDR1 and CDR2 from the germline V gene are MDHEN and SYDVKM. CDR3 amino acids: CASSLKRSGYTF. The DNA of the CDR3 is TGTGCCAGCAGTTTAAAGCGCAGTGGCTACACCTTC.

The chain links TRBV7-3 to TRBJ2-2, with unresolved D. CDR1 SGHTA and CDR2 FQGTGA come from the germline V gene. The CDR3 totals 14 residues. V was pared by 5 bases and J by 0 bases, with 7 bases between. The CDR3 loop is CASSLQTNTGELFF. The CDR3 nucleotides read TGTGCCAGCAGCCTCCAGACGAACACCGGGGAGCTGTTTTTT.

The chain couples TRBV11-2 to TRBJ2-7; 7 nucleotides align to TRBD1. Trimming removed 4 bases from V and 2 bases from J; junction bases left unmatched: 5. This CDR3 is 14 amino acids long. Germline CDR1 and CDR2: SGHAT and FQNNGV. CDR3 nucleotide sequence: TGTGCCAGCAGCTCCCCGCAGGGGGCCTACGAGCAGTACTTC. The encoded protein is CASSSPQGAYEQYF.

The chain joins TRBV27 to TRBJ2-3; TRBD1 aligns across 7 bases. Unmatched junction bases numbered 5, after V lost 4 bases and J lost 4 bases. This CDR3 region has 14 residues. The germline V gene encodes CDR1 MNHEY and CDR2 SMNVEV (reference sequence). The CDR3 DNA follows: TGTGCCAGCAGTTCAACCGGGACAGCAGATACGCAGTATTTT. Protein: CASSSTGTADTQYF.

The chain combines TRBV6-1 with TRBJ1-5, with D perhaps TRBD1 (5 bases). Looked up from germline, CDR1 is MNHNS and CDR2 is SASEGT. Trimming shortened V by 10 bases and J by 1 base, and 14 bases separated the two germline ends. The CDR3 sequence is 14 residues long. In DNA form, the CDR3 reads TGTGCCACCATGGTGAAGGGGAGCAATCAGCCCCAGCATTTT. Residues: CATMVKGSNQPQHF.

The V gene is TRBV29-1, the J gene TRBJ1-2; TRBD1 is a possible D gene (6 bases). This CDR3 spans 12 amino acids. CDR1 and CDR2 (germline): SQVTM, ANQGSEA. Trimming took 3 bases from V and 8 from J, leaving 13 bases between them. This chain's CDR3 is CSVDTGNEGYTF. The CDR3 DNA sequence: TGCAGCGTTGACACAGGGAATGAAGGCTACACCTTC. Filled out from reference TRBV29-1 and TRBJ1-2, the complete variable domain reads SAVISQKPSRDICQRGTSLTIQCQVDSQVTMMFWYRQQPGQSLTLIATANQGSEATYESGFVIDKFPISRPNLTFSTLTVSNMSPEDSSIYLCSVDTGNEGYTFGSGTRLTVV.

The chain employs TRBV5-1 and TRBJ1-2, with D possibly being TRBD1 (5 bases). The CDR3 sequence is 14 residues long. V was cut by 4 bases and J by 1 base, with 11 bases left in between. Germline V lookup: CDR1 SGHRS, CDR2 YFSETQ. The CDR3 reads CASSRTDNNYGYTF. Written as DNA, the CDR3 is TGCGCCAGCAGCCGGACGGACAATAACTATGGCTACACCTTC.

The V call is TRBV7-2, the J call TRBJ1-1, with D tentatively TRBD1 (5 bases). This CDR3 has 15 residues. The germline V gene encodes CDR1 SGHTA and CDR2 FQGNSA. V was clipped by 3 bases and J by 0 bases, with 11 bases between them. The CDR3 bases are TGTGCCAGCAGCTTTTGGACACGGATGAACACTGAAGCTTTCTTT. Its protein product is CASSFWTRMNTEAFF.